This TCR beta chain is drawn from a study of cytomegalovirus exposure and HLA in healthy donors. Study-wide results and caveats: Reports credit the classifier with highly specific, highly sensitive diagnosis of cytomegalovirus status. According to the study, 160 or so TCR beta chains were cytomegalovirus-associated.

Germline V gene data show CDR1 as SSHAT and CDR2 as FNYEAQ (reference sequence). This CDR3 has 19 residues. Profiled with immunoSEQ multiplex PCR; TCRdb holds only in-frame clones, not every one. Altogether 65,000 to 90,000 clones are present, 90% to 95% being singletons, with the ten largest covering less than 4%. Notes on this clone: Its antigen is as yet unknown. One junction end disagrees with the germline gene, perhaps due to a read error.

V usage is TRBV7-7 and J usage is TRBJ1-5; a weak D match, TRBD1 (5 bases). The sequenced sample consisted of PBMCs. The source of this sequence is a man between 18 and 35 years old in good health and CMV-seronegative. The CDR3 nucleotides read TGTGCTAGCAGCCAAAACCCTGGCAGGGAAGGAGATAGCAATCAGCCCCAGCATTTT. Amino acids: CASSQNPGREGDSNQPQHF.